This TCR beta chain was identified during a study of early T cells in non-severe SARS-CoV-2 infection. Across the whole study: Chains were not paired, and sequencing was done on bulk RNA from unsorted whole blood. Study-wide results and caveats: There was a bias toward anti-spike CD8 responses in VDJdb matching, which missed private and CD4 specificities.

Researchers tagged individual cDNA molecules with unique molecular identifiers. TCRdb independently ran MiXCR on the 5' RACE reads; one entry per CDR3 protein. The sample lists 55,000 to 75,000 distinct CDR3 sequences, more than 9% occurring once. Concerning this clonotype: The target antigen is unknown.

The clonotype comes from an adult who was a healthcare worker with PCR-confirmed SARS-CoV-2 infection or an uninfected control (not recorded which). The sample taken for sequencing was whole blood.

The CDR3 region has the DNA TGTGCCAGCAGTCCTACAGGGCAGGATCAGCCCCAGCATTTT. Translated: CASSPTGQDQPQHF. The chain couples TRBV6-5 to TRBJ1-5, with a tentative D call TRBD1 (6 bases). With 5 bases removed from V and 5 bases from J, the gap between germline ends came to 13 bases. The CDR3 has 14 amino acids. Germline loops: CDR1 MNHEY, CDR2 SVGAGI.